The 9 T cell receptor beta chains reported below all come from one sample, sequenced in a study of Graves' ophthalmopathy and Graves' hyperthyroidism listed by TCRdb under 2018. Sequenced using an Illumina HiSeq 2000. TCR beta CDR3 regions were amplified from RNA transcripts for repertoire sequencing. The first round was an RT-PCR using HTBI primers with the Qiagen OneStep RT-PCR kit, and this first round was followed by a second-round multiplex PCR, then size selection and purification. TCRdb cleaned the public reads at Q25 with fastp, built clones with MiXCR and kept in-frame beta chains. For every CDR3 protein sequence, its rows merge into one entry that carries the most common genes and DNA. The sample table contains 200,000 to 250,000 distinct CDR3 sequences; only one count was recorded for roughly 21% of them. Together, the top ten hold roughly 45% of the sample. Sequencing was carried out using peripheral blood. The receptors stem from a woman aged 45-60 years with Graves' ophthalmopathy. Donor details come from another sample of the same person, matched by shared clones.

This clonotype was picked up many times. The CDR3 is CASSISDNDYGYTF. CDR3 in DNA: TGTGCCAGTAGTATATCTGACAACGACTATGGCTACACCTTC. The rearrangement uses TRBV19 and TRBJ1-2; D unresolved. Trimming took 2 bases from V and 3 from J, leaving 10 bases between them. The CDR3 contains 14 residues. The germline V gene has CDR1 LNHDA and CDR2 SQIVND (reference sequence).

This clonotype was found many times. The chain carries TRBV29-1 and TRBJ2-5; 9 bases fit TRBD2. V was clipped by 2 bases and J by 4 bases; unmatched bases: 2. The V gene's germline CDR1 is SQVTM and CDR2 ANQGSEA. The CDR3 has 13 amino acids. CDR3 nucleotide sequence: TGCAGCGTTGAACGCGGGAGGGCAGAGACCCAGTACTTC. This sequence encodes CSVERGRAETQYF.

The chain uses TRBV5-1 and TRBJ1-1; TRBD1 matches at 7 bases. The germline V gene has CDR1 SGHRS and CDR2 YFSETQ. This CDR3 region has 15 residues. J lost 4 bases, V lost 0 bases, and 6 bases had no gene match. The CDR3 loop reads CASSLAEAGGTEAFF. The CDR3 DNA reads TGCGCCAGCAGCTTGGCCGAGGCAGGGGGCACTGAAGCTTTCTTT.

The J gene is TRBJ1-4, the V gene TRBV6-2 or TRBV6-3; 11 positions agree with TRBD1. Looked up from germline, CDR1 is MNHEY and CDR2 is SVGEGT. The CDR3 contains 20 residues. Trimming removed 2 bases from V and 7 bases from J; junction bases left unmatched: 18. The DNA for the CDR3 is TGTGCCAGCAGTTACGGGGACAGGGGGGGAAATAATGCCGGTGGTGAAAAACTGTTTTTT. Translating it yields CASSYGDRGGNNAGGEKLFF.

Points on this clonotype: A read error may explain this, as a much larger clone is one base away. The genes are TRBV5-1 and TRBJ1-1; possibly TRBD1 for D (6 bases). The V gene's germline CDR1 is SGHRS and CDR2 YFSETQ. The CDR3 contains 14 residues. The CDR3: CASRPRTVNTEAPF. CDR3 sequence (DNA): TGCGCCAGCAGACCTCGGACAGTGAACACTGAAGCTCCCTTT.

This chain connects TRBV28 to TRBJ2-7; D assignment may be TRBD1 or TRBD2 (7 bases each). CDR1 and CDR2 (germline): MDHEN, SYDVKM. V lost 9 bases to trimming and J lost 4 bases, with 16 bases between them. The CDR3 is 13 residues long. This CDR3 is CASRRGGFYEQYF. CDR3 nucleotide sequence: TGTGCCAGTCGCAGGGGGGGGTTTTACGAGCAGTACTTC.

This clonotype occurred a few times. The rearrangement uses TRBV3-1 and TRBJ2-7; 9 bases are a match to TRBD2. The germline CDR1 and CDR2 sequences are LGHDT and YNNKEL (reference sequence). The trim removed 2 bases at V and 1 base at J, leaving 3 bases unmatched. This CDR3 has 15 amino acids. The CDR3 reads CASSQTSGPSYEQYF. CDR3 coding DNA: TGTGCCAGCAGCCAAACTAGCGGGCCATCCTACGAGCAGTACTTC.

This clonotype appeared many times. This rearrangement joins TRBV13 to TRBJ2-7; D gene ambiguous. The V and J ends lost 8 bases and 5 bases respectively, with 10 bases between them. Germline CDR1 and CDR2: PRHDT and FYEKMQ (reference sequence). This CDR3 region has 11 residues. The DNA for the CDR3 is TGTGCCAGCGGGGTCCGGAACGAGCAGTACTTC. Protein product: CASGVRNEQYF.

This chain links TRBV2 with TRBJ1-1, with a possible D match to TRBD1 (6 bases). V was shortened by 7 bases and J by 4 bases, with 16 bases between the two germline ends. CDR1 is SNHLY, CDR2 FYNNEI, per germline. The CDR3 runs 14 residues. CDR3 in DNA: TGTGCCAGCACCAGGGGCGGGGAGGTCACTGAAGCTTTCTTT. It yields the protein CASTRGGEVTEAFF.